Below are 10 T cell receptor beta chains sequenced from a single sample in a study of blood T cells in healthy people across ages. Through a sample-barcoded 5' primer and a J-beta primer mix, a second PCR was run for roughly 7 to 12 cycles. MiXCR, applied by TCRdb to the 5' RACE reads, yields one record per CDR3 protein. The sample includes around 1.5 million distinct CDR3 sequences, approximately 40% of them seen just once. The sample consisted of blood. The receptors were gathered from a woman younger than 35 in good health.

The chain carries TRBV6-2 or TRBV6-3 and TRBJ1-1, with TRBD1 identical over 8 bases. The CDR3 contains 14 residues. Germline loops: CDR1 MNHEY, CDR2 SVGEGT. Germline trimming cut 2 bases from V and 5 bases from J; bases unmatched to any gene: 4. DNA for the CDR3: TGTGCCAGCAGTTACCCAGGGGGCCGTACTGAAGCTTTCTTT. This gives the protein CASSYPGGRTEAFF.

This sequence joins TRBV9 and TRBJ2-1; 7 nucleotides line up with TRBD1. With 3 bases clipped from V and 6 bases from J, the junction kept 3 bases outside the gene matches. CDR1 is SGDLS and CDR2 is YYNGEE in the germline V gene. This CDR3 contains 13 residues. The CDR3 loop is CASSGNRGNEQFF. CDR3 coding DNA: TGTGCCAGCAGCGGGAACAGGGGCAATGAGCAGTTCTTC.

As DNA, the CDR3 is TGCGCCAGCAGCCAAGCTAAGGGGACAGGGGTGGACATTCAGTACTTC. Its translation is CASSQAKGTGVDIQYF. This chain links TRBV4-1 with TRBJ2-4, with TRBD1 matching 10 bases. The CDR3 extends over 16 amino acids. Germline assignment: CDR1 MGHRA and CDR2 YSYEKL. Trimming removed 1 base from V and 8 bases from J; junction bases left unmatched: 8.

V gene TRBV29-1 combines with J gene TRBJ2-7; D may correspond to TRBD1 or TRBD2 (7 bases each). The V gene lost 5 bases and the J gene lost 2 bases, with 16 bases spanning the gap. The CDR3 extends over 14 amino acids. The germline CDR1 and CDR2 sequences are SQVTM and ANQGSEA. The CDR3 DNA follows: TGCAGCGTTCAGATGACAGGGAGGGCCTACGAGCAGTACTTC. Amino acid sequence: CSVQMTGRAYEQYF.

This clonotype has just a few counts. The chain carries TRBV6-5 and TRBJ2-7, with D tentatively TRBD1 or TRBD2 (5 bases each). Germline V gives CDR1 MNHEY, CDR2 SVGAGI. V lost 6 bases to trimming and J lost 2 bases, with 14 bases between them. The CDR3 consists of 14 residues. CDR3 residues: CASSEGPYAYEQYF. The CDR3 nucleotides are TGTGCCAGCAGCGAGGGGCCGTACGCCTACGAGCAGTACTTC.

The chain couples TRBV12-3 or TRBV12-4 to TRBJ2-7, with 10 bases that match TRBD1. The trim removed 3 bases at V and 2 bases at J, leaving 7 bases unmatched. The CDR3 loop spans 16 amino acids. The CDR3 DNA reads TGTGCCAGCAGTTTTCGACAGGGGGCCAAAACCTACGAGCAGTACTTC. Protein sequence: CASSFRQGAKTYEQYF.

CDR3 in amino acids: CASSLEGEGHYNEQFF. The CDR3 bases are TGTGCCAGCAGCTTGGAAGGGGAGGGCCATTACAATGAGCAGTTCTTC. The chain carries TRBV5-6 and TRBJ2-1; TRBD2 agrees at 7 bases. This CDR3 is 16 amino acids long. Germline V lookup: CDR1 SGHDT, CDR2 YYEEEE. The J segment lost 4 bases and the V segment lost 0 bases, leaving 7 bases of the junction unmatched. Full variable domain (remainder filled in from reference TRBV5-6 and TRBJ2-1): DAGVTQSPTHLIKTRGQQVTLRCSPKSGHDTVSWYQQALGQGPQFIFQYYEEEERQRGNFPDRFSGHQFPNYSSELNVNALLLGDSALYLCASSLEGEGHYNEQFFGPGTRLTVL.

The table lists this clonotype with a few counts. This sequence joins TRBV6-1 and TRBJ2-7, with a tentative D call TRBD1 (5 bases). Germline V gene data show CDR1 as MNHNS and CDR2 as SASEGT. Trimming shortened V by 3 bases and J by 2 bases, and 8 bases separated the two germline ends. CDR3 length: 13 residues. The CDR3 sequence is CASSERQPYEQYF. For the CDR3, the DNA is TGTGCCAGCAGTGAGCGACAGCCCTACGAGCAGTACTTC.

This sequence joins TRBV6-5 and TRBJ2-5; 7 bases agree with TRBD1. The J call is doubtful: the DNA matches TRBJ2-1 better. Germline V CDR1 and CDR2: MNHEY, SVGAGI. There are 18 residues in the CDR3. The CDR3 DNA is TGTGCCAGCAGTTACGGCAGGGGGAAGCCAGGAGTCTCGGAGACCCAGTTCTTC. Protein sequence: CASSYGRGKPGVSETQFF.

The chain uses TRBV5-6 and TRBJ1-1; the match to TRBD1 covers 7 bases. The trim removed 4 bases at V and 1 base at J, leaving 7 bases unmatched. The CDR3 runs 15 residues. The germline CDR1 and CDR2 sequences are SGHDT and YYEEEE. The CDR3 reads CASSPTTGANTEAFF. CDR3 in DNA: TGTGCCAGCAGCCCGACAACAGGGGCGAACACTGAAGCTTTCTTT.